This T cell receptor (beta chain) comes out of a study of cytomegalovirus exposure and HLA in healthy donors. Study context: Previous work identified roughly 120 million unique TCR beta sequences from around 200 million T cells.

General study results and limits: Per a later analysis, HLA-associated TCR beta chains showed more clonal expansion than other, equally common TCR beta chains.

This CDR3 region has 13 residues. V shed 5 bases and J shed 0 bases, with 7 bases lying between them. Germline assignment: CDR1 MNHNS and CDR2 SASEGT. Vbeta (60) and Jbeta (13) primers were used in the PCR. TCRdb keeps only in-frame clones here, not all; method: immunoSEQ multiplex PCR. The profile shows about 200,000 clones, around 77% of them singletons. In regard to this clone: Its antigen is undetermined.

The chain employs TRBV6-1 and TRBJ1-1; the D is unclear. Sample: PBMCs. The TCR was taken from a woman aged 25 to 39 in good health and CMV-seronegative. CDR3 region: CASSYLLNTEAFF. The CDR3 region has the DNA TGTGCCAGCAGTTATTTGTTGAACACTGAAGCTTTCTTT.